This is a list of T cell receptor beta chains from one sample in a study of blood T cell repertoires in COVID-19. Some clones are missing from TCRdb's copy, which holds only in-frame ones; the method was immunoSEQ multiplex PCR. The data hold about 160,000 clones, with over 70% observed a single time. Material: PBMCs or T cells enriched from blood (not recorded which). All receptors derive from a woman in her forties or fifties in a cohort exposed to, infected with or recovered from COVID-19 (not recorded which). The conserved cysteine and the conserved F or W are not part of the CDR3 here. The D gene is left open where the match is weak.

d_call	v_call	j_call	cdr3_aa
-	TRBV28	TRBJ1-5	ASRGSGAGYSNQPQH
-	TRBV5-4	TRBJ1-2	ASSLAGDGYT
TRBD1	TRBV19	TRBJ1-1	ASSLGQGTNTEAF
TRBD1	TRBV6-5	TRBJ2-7	ASSSPGQGAIYEQY
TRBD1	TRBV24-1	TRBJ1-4	ATRDRATYEKLF
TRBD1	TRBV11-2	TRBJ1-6	ASRKGGQRNSPLH
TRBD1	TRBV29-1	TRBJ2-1	SVGTGGYNEQF
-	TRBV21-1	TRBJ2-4	ASSGFQGSFAKNIQY
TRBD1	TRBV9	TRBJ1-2	ASSARDRAGLNYGYT
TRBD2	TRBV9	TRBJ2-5	ASRGGLAGAETQY
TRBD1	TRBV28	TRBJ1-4	ASRPRDRAYEKLF
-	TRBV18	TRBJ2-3	ASSPPAATDTQY
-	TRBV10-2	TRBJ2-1	ASSSFLDFANEQF
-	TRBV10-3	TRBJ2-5	AISPGLDQETQY
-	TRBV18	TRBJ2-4	ASSLEVAKNIQY
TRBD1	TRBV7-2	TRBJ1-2	ASSLGTGGDLYGYT
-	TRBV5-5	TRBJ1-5	ASSLEGKEPQH
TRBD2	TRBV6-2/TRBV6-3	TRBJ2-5	ASSYSMFLAGGLETQY
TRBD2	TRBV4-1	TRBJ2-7	ASSLSGGVVPLGEQY
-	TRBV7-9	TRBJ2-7	ASSLVLFTQY
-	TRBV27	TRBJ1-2	ASSTNRAFNYGYT
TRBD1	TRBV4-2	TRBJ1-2	ASSQETQGVWYGYT
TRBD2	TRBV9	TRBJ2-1	ASGTSGGTEQF
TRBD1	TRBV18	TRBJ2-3	ASSPYRGDRGADTQY
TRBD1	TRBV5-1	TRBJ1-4	ASSLATGNGIGEKLF
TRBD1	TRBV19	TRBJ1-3	ASSISQGAYTIY
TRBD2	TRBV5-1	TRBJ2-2	ASSTGTSGSRELF
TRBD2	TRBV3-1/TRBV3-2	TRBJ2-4	ASSQDGTSVTKNIQY
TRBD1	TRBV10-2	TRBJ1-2	ASSESAGGYYGYT
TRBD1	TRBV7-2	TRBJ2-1	ASRGTGDNEQF
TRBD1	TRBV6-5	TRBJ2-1	ASSRDRNLNEQF
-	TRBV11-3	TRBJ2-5	ASSPEGEGETQY
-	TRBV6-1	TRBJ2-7	ASRYGQSYEQY
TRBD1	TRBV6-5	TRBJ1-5	ASSTQGQNYQPQH
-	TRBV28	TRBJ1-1	ASSQGGGGAEAF
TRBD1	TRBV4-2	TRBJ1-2	ASSPGTGGYGYT
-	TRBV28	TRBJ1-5	ASIPEGLRQPQH
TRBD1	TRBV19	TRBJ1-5	ASSVGQGYVGNQPQH
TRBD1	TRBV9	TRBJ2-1	ASSAVGGDRGIYNEQF
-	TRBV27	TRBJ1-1	ASSRLTDTEAF
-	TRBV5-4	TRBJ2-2	ASTPTGGGELF